Described below is a single T cell receptor beta chain sequence and its context. What antigen it recognizes has not been identified. There are no base qualities to consult, and no much larger clone falls within one base. The data stem from a study of blood T cell repertoires in COVID-19 (dated by TCRdb to about 2020). Context from the whole study: Samples from collaborators originated in the United States, Italy and Spain and spanned both the acute and convalescent phases of COVID-19. The prospective study material was composed of cDNA or gDNA derived from T cells, B-cell-depleted T cells, or PBMCs. Sample metadata almost always included a de-identified subject ID, COVID-19 status, age in years and sex. The samples were drawn from two sources: the first 160 participants of the ongoing ImmuneRACE study, and fewer than 1,500 subjects contributed by 6 global collaborators. The repertoires were released in a freely available public database intended as a resource for research on the immune response to SARS-CoV-2. Subjects who had been exposed to COVID-19, were actively infected with it, or had recovered from it provided the deeply sampled blood TCRbeta repertoires that made up the dataset. Where HLA class I and class II types were available, the types were taken from metadata supplied by the sample provider, not from assay-based typing.

V gives up 5 bases and J gives up 8 bases, and the segment between their germline ends measures 15 bases. From the cysteine through the phenylalanine, the CDR3 covers 13 amino acids. This entry keeps only the CDR3 DNA: 39 bases, framed from base 1. According to the germline V gene, CDR1 reads MDHEN and CDR2 reads SYDVKM. Participants in the prospective study were enrolled through a virtual design, were aged about 18 to 100 years, and lived in roughly 24 United States geographic areas. In the prospective study, participants were assigned to cohorts based on the clinical history participants reported in a screening survey and a study questionnaire. Recovered participants in ImmuneRACE Cohort 3 were defined by two consecutive negative NP/OP PCR tests, clearance by a healthcare professional, or resolution of symptoms. In the prospective study, whole blood, serum and a nasopharyngeal or oropharyngeal swab were collected from each participant by mobile phlebotomists. Participants in the prospective study had the option to provide additional blood draws and questionnaires over a roughly 2-month period. Before DNA extraction, blood samples from the prospective study were shipped at room temperature or frozen.

The investigation overall reported the following: How much clinical and demographic metadata was included differed by source and by participant, and the metadata was provided uncurated.

TCRbeta CDR3 regions were amplified from genomic DNA using the immunoSEQ Assay, a bias-controlled multiplex PCR. The published analysis was carried out like this. The number of nucleated cells in each sample was estimated from the amplification of reference gene primers within the assay. To quantify the absolute abundance of each unique TCRbeta CDR3 rearrangement, sequence reads were collapsed and filtered. Productive Simpson clonality was computed per sample as the square root of Simpson's diversity index over productive rearrangements. Here the immuneACCESS table is served through TCRdb, limited to in-frame sequences with V and J called. Missing clones are a known gap in these copies; in checked studies unresolved V genes cover under half, and the rest lacks a known reason. Clone size and V and J calls were adopted from that table, with D and trimming inferred from the DNA. Within this sample are around 270,000 clones, with 70% to 90% of them counted one time only. The leading ten clones occupy about 4.3% of the sample.

Sequencing was carried out using PBMCs or T cells enriched from blood (not recorded which). This receptor chain uses TRBV28 and TRBJ1-1; there is no confident call for the D gene. The receptor comes from a woman aged 25-40 years who had recovered from COVID-19. The CDR3 sequence is CASSPRENPEAFF. The DNA sequence is TGTGCCAGCAGTCCCCGCGAGAATCCCGAAGCTTTCTTT.